The 21 T cell receptor beta chains below come from one sample, sequenced in a study of T cells in narcolepsy. Repertoires were generated with immunoSEQ multiplex PCR, while TCRdb's copy carries only in-frame clones and drops some. The sample includes about 35,000 clones, more than 75% of them seen just once. Sequences were obtained from memory (CD45RA-) CD4+ T cells from blood. Receptor source: a human donor in good health.

CDR3 residues: CASFLDSEAFF. The DNA for the CDR3 is TGTGCCAGTTTCCTAGACAGTGAAGCTTTCTTT. This chain joins TRBV6-1 and TRBJ1-1; D is possibly TRBD1 (5 bases). The CDR3 totals 11 residues. V was trimmed by 9 bases and J by 7 bases, leaving 12 bases between them. CDR1 and CDR2 from the germline V gene are MNHNS and SASEGT.

This clone was seen once. The chain is built from TRBV7-3 and TRBJ1-1, with D possibly being TRBD1 (6 bases). CDR1 is SGHTA, CDR2 FQGTGA, per germline. This CDR3 spans 15 amino acids. Trimming pared 4 bases from V and 5 bases from J, leaving 17 bases between. The CDR3 bases are TGTGCCAGCAGCTCGTCGCAGGGGAAGAGGACTGAAGCTTTCTTT. This encodes CASSSSQGKRTEAFF.

The chain combines TRBV19 with TRBJ2-5; 7 nucleotides agree with TRBD1. CDR3 length equals 14 residues. With V trimmed by 5 bases and J by 4 bases, 7 bases remained unmatched. Germline CDR1 and CDR2: LNHDA and SQIVND (reference sequence). The CDR3: CASSRRGTRETQYF. The DNA of the CDR3 is TGTGCCAGTAGTCGCAGGGGGACACGAGAGACCCAGTACTTC.

The chain carries TRBV11-3 and TRBJ2-3, with 11 positions matching TRBD2. V lost 5 bases to trimming and J lost 2 bases; unmatched junction nucleotides: 3. Per the germline V gene, CDR1 is SGHNT and CDR2 is YENEEA. CDR3 size: 15 residues. CDR3 sequence (DNA): TGTGCCAGCAGCCTAGCGGGGGGCGACACAGATACGCAGTATTTT. It is translated as CASSLAGGDTDTQYF.

This clone was observed a single time. V and J are TRBV19 and TRBJ1-2; D is uncertain. Germline CDR1 and CDR2: LNHDA and SQIVND (reference sequence). CDR3 length: 14 amino acids. The V end lost 3 bases, the J end lost 4 bases, and 12 bases lay between the germline ends. The CDR3 here is CASSMRQALYGYTF. The CDR3 DNA follows: TGTGCCAGTAGTATGAGGCAGGCACTCTATGGCTACACCTTC.

The chain carries TRBV6-6 and TRBJ1-5; D remains unclear. Germline V gene data show CDR1 as MNHNY and CDR2 as SVGAGI (reference sequence). CDR3 length: 15 residues. Trimming removed 7 bases at V and 0 bases at J, with 13 bases between. This chain's CDR3 is CASIERPFSNQPQHF. CDR3 nucleotide sequence: TGTGCCAGCATCGAGCGTCCCTTTAGCAATCAGCCCCAGCATTTT.

This sequence joins TRBV10-2 and TRBJ1-2; 8 nucleotides agree with TRBD1. Germline values: CDR1 WSHSY, CDR2 SAAADI. The trim removed 6 bases at V and 4 bases at J, leaving 7 bases unmatched. The CDR3 length is 14 residues. The CDR3 nucleotides read TGCGCCAGCAGACCTCAGGACAGGGCCTATGGCTACACCTTC. The encoded protein is CASRPQDRAYGYTF.

This chain connects TRBV5-1 to TRBJ2-1, with 7 positions matching TRBD2. Germline CDR1 is SGHRS and CDR2 is YFSETQ. With V trimmed by 2 bases and J by 6 bases, 2 bases remained unmatched. The CDR3 length is 13 residues. The CDR3 spells CASSFLAANEQFF. Here the CDR3 DNA reads TGCGCCAGCAGCTTTCTAGCGGCCAATGAGCAGTTCTTC.

This chain connects TRBV30 to TRBJ2-2, with D tentatively TRBD1 (5 bases). The V end lost 3 bases, the J end lost 0 bases, and 14 bases lay between the germline ends. Germline-derived CDR1 and CDR2 are GTSNPN and SVGIG (reference sequence). The CDR3 is 16 amino acids. In DNA, the CDR3 is TGTGCCTGGAGAGGGGTGCCTGCCGCGAACACCGGGGAGCTGTTTTTT. This gives the protein CAWRGVPAANTGELFF.

The J gene is TRBJ1-1, the V gene TRBV6-5; tentative D call: TRBD1 (6 bases). Germline CDR1 is MNHEY and CDR2 is SVGAGI. This CDR3 comprises 15 residues. With 2 bases removed from V and 5 bases from J, the gap between germline ends came to 15 bases. The CDR3, as DNA: TGTGCCAGCAGTTACAATGGGGGGCTGACGACTGAAGCTTTCTTT. Translating gives CASSYNGGLTTEAFF.

The chain uses TRBV19 and TRBJ2-3; 8 bases line up with TRBD1. Unmatched junction bases numbered 11, after V lost 7 bases and J lost 5 bases. The CDR3 length is 15 residues. Germline CDR1 LNHDA, CDR2 SQIVND (reference sequence). CDR3 in amino acids: CASNSRQGLGDTQYF. Written as DNA, the CDR3 is TGTGCCAGTAACTCCCGACAGGGGCTGGGAGATACGCAGTATTTT.

The rearrangement links TRBV20-1 to TRBJ1-2; D call uncertain. V was cut by 3 bases and J by 8 bases, with 10 bases left in between. The CDR3 has 11 amino acids. The germline V gene has CDR1 DFQATT and CDR2 SNEGSKA (reference sequence). The CDR3 DNA is TGCAGTGCTAGCCGAGGGCAAGGCTACACCTTC. This encodes CSASRGQGYTF.

The V call is TRBV15, the J call TRBJ2-3, with D uncertain. This CDR3 has 13 residues. V shed 3 bases and J shed 0 bases, with 4 bases lying between them. CDR1 is LNHNV, CDR2 YYDKDF, per germline (reference sequence). The CDR3 reads CATSSHSTDTQYF. CDR3 in DNA: TGTGCCACCAGCAGCCATAGCACAGATACGCAGTATTTT. The entire variable domain, with the rest obtained from reference TRBV15 and TRBJ2-3, is as follows: DAMVIQNPRYQVTQFGKPVTLSCSQTLNHNVMYWYQQKSSQAPKLLFHYYDKDFNNEADTPDNFQSRRPNTSFCFLDIRSPGLGDTAMYLCATSSHSTDTQYFGPGTRLTVL.

The V and J genes are TRBV7-2 and TRBJ2-3; 7 nucleotides match TRBD2. V shed 1 base, J shed 6 bases, and the junction held 7 bases outside the gene matches. Germline CDR1 SGHTA, CDR2 FQGNSA. The CDR3 consists of 15 residues. CDR3 sequence: CASSLGRSGGDTQYF. In DNA, the CDR3 is TGTGCCAGCAGCTTAGGCAGGTCCGGGGGGGATACGCAGTATTTT.

The chain is built from TRBV7-9 and TRBJ1-2; TRBD1 agrees at 9 bases. The length of the CDR3 is 15 residues. J lost 3 bases, V lost 1 base, and 3 bases had no gene match. Germline CDR1 SEHNR, CDR2 FQNEAQ (reference sequence). The CDR3 spells CASSLETGGDYGYTF. As DNA, the CDR3 is TGTGCCAGCAGCTTAGAAACAGGGGGCGACTATGGCTACACCTTC. Drawing the rest from reference TRBV7-9 and TRBJ1-2, the complete variable domain is DTGVSQNPRHKITKRGQNVTFRCDPISEHNRLYWYRQTLGQGPEFLTYFQNEAQLEKSRLLSDRFSAERPKGSFSTLEIQRTEQGDSAMYLCASSLETGGDYGYTFGSGTRLTVV.

The chain combines TRBV13 with TRBJ1-6; 12 positions match TRBD1. The germline V gene has CDR1 PRHDT and CDR2 FYEKMQ (reference sequence). The CDR3 has 14 residues. V gave up 7 bases and J gave up 9 bases; unmatched junction bases: 4. The CDR3: CASTLGQGASPLHF. In nucleotides, the CDR3 is TGTGCCAGCACCTTGGGACAGGGGGCTTCACCCCTCCACTTT.

This chain joins TRBV7-9 and TRBJ2-7, with TRBD2 matching over 8 bases. The CDR3 totals 14 residues. Germline trimming cut 1 base from V and 2 bases from J; bases unmatched to any gene: 1. Germline V gene lookup returns CDR1 SEHNR and CDR2 FQNEAQ (reference sequence). The CDR3 sequence: CASSLEAGAYEQYF. The CDR3, as DNA: TGTGCCAGCAGCTTAGAAGCGGGAGCCTACGAGCAGTACTTC.

The rearrangement uses TRBV11-1 and TRBJ1-2, with D hard to call. Germline assignment: CDR1 SGHAT and CDR2 FQDESV (reference sequence). The CDR3 consists of 14 residues. V was trimmed by 5 bases and J by 1 base, leaving 11 bases between them. The CDR3: CASSTSGHNYGYTF. In nucleotides, the CDR3 is TGTGCCAGCAGCACTTCTGGCCATAACTATGGCTACACCTTC.

There are a few counts of this clone. The V call is TRBV6-6, the J call TRBJ1-2, with D possibly TRBD1 on 5 matching bases. The V end lost 10 bases, the J end lost 7 bases, and 19 bases lay between the germline ends. Germline CDR1 reads MNHNY; CDR2 reads SVGAGI (reference sequence). The CDR3 totals 13 residues. In DNA form, the CDR3 reads TGTGCCACCAAGGGGAGGGGTATTGCTGGCTACACCTTC. Translation gives CATKGRGIAGYTF.

V and J are TRBV7-8 and TRBJ2-5, with D uncertain. The assigned J gene may be wrong: the sequence end matches TRBJ2-7 better. Germline V CDR1 and CDR2: SGHVS, FQNEAQ. The CDR3 extends over 12 amino acids. Here the CDR3 DNA reads TGTGCCAGCAGCTTAGCACAGTCCGAGCAGTACTTC. As protein: CASSLAQSEQYF.

The chain has TRBV19 and TRBJ2-5, with D tentatively TRBD2 (5 bases). Germline assignment: CDR1 LNHDA and CDR2 SQIVND (reference sequence). The CDR3 has 15 amino acids. The V gene lost 1 base and the J gene lost 5 bases, with 14 bases spanning the gap. CDR3 amino acids: CASSIGFGVWETQYF. CDR3 DNA: TGTGCCAGTAGTATAGGTTTCGGGGTTTGGGAGACCCAGTACTTC. Full variable domain (outside the CDR3, taken from reference TRBV19 and TRBJ2-5): DGGITQSPKYLFRKEGQNVTLSCEQNLNHDAMYWYRQDPGQGLRLIYYSQIVNDFQKGDIAEGYSVSREKKESFPLTVTSAQKNPTAFYLCASSIGFGVWETQYFGPGTRLLVL.